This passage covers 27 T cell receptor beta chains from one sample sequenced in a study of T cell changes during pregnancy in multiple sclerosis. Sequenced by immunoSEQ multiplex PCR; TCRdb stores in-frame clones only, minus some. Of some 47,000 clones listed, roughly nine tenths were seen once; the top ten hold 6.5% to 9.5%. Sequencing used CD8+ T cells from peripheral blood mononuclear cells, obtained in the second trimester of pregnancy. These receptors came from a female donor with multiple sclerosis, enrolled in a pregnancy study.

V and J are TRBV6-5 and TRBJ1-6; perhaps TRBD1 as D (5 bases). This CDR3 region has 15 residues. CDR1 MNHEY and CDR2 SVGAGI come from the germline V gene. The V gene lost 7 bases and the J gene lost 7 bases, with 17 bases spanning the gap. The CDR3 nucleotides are TGTGCCAGCACATCTGGGGCAGAACGAAATTCACCCCTCCACTTT. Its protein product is CASTSGAERNSPLHF.

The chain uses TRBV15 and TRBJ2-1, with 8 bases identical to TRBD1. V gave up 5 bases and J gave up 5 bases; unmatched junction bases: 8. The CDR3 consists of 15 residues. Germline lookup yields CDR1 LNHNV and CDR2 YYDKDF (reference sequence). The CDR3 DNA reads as TGTGCCACCAGCTCCCGGACAGGGCCCAACAATGAGCAGTTCTTC. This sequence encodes CATSSRTGPNNEQFF.

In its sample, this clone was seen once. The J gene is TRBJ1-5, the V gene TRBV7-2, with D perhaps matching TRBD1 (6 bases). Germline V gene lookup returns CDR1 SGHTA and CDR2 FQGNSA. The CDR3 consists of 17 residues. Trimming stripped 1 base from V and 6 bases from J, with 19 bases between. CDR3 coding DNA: TGTGCCAGCAGCTTAGGGGGGTCTGGGGGCCCAGGTCAGCCCCAGCATTTT. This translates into CASSLGGSGGPGQPQHF.

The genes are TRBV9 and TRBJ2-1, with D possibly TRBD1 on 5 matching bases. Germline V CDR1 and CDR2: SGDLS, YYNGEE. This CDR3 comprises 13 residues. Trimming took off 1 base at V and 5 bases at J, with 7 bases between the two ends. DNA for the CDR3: TGTGCCAGCAGCGTACAGACAGACAATGAGCAGTTCTTC. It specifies CASSVQTDNEQFF.

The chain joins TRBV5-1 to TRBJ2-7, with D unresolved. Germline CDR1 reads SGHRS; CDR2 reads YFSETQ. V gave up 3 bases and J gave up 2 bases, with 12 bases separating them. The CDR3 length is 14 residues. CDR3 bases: TGCGCCAGCAGCTCTGGTCAGTTTACCTACGAGCAGTACTTC. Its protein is CASSSGQFTYEQYF.

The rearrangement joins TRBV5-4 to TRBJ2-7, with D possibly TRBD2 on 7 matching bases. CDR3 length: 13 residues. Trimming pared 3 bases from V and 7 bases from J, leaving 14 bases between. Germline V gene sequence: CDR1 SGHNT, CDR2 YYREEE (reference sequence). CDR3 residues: CASSWGGAREQYF. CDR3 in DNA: TGTGCCAGCAGCTGGGGGGGGGCGCGTGAGCAGTACTTC. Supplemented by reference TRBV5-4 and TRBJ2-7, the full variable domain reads ETGVTQSPTHLIKTRGQQVTLRCSSQSGHNTVSWYQQALGQGPQFIFQYYREEENGRGNFPPRFSGLQFPNYSSELNVNALELDDSALYLCASSWGGAREQYFGPGTRLTVT.

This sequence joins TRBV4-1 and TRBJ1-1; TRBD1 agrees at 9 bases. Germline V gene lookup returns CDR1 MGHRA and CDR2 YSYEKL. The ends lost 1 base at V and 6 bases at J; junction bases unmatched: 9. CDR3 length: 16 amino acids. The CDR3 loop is CASSQGGNRGRSEAFF. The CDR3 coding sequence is TGCGCCAGCAGCCAAGGAGGGAACAGGGGGCGTTCTGAAGCTTTCTTT.

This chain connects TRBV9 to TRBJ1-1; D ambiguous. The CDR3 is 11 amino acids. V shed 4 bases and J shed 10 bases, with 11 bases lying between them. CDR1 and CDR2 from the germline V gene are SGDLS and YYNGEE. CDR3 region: CASSSSLGAFF. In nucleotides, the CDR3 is TGTGCCAGCAGCTCCAGCCTAGGAGCTTTCTTT.

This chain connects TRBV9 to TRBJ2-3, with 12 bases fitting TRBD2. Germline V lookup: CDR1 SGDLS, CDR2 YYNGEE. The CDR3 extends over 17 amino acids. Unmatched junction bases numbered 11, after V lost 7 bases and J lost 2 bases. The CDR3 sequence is CASARTSGDSYTDTQYF. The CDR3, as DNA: TGTGCCAGCGCGCGGACTAGCGGGGACTCTTACACAGATACGCAGTATTTT.

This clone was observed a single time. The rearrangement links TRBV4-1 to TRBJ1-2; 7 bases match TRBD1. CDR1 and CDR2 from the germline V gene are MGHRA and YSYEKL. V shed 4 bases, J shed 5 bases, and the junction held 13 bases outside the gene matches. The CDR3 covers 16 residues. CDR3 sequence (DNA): TGCGCCAGCAGCCCCCGACAGGGAATGACAACGTATGGCTACACCTTC. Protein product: CASSPRQGMTTYGYTF.

CDR3 amino acids: CASSLMASDTQYF. CDR3 DNA: TGTGCCAGCAGTTTAATGGCATCAGATACGCAGTATTTT. The chain is built from TRBV27 and TRBJ2-3; D gene ambiguous. Germline V gene lookup returns CDR1 MNHEY and CDR2 SMNVEV (reference sequence). The CDR3 contains 13 residues. V lost 2 bases and J lost 4, with 7 bases in between.

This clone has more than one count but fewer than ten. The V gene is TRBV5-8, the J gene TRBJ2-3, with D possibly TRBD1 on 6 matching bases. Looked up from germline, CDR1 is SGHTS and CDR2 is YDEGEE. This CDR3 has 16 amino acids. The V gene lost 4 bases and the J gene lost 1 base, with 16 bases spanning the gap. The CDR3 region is CASSEAYREGTDTQYF. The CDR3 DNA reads TGTGCCAGCAGCGAGGCTTACAGGGAAGGCACAGATACGCAGTATTTT.

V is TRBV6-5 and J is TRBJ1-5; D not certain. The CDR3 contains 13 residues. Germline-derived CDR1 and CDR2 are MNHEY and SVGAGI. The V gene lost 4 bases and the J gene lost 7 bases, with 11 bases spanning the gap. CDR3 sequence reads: CASSSVSRQPQHF. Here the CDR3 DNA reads TGTGCCAGCAGTTCCGTTTCCCGGCAGCCCCAGCATTTT.

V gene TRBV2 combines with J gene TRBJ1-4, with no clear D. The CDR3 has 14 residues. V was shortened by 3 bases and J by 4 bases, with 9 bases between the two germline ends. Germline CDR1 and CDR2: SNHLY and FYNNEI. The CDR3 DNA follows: TGTGCCAGCAGTGATTGGCAGTATAATGAAAAACTGTTTTTT. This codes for CASSDWQYNEKLFF. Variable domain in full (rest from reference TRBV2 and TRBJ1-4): EPEVTQTPSHQVTQMGQEVILRCVPISNHLYFYWYRQILGQKVEFLVSFYNNEISEKSEIFDDQFSVERPDGSNFTLKIRSTKLEDSAMYFCASSDWQYNEKLFFGSGTQLSVL.

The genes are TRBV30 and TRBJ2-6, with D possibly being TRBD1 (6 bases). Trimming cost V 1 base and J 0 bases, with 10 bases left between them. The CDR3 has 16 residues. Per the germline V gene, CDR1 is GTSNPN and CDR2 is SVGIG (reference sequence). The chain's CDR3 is CAWSEKGGSGANVLTF. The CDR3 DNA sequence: TGTGCCTGGAGTGAAAAAGGGGGCTCTGGGGCCAACGTCCTGACTTTC.

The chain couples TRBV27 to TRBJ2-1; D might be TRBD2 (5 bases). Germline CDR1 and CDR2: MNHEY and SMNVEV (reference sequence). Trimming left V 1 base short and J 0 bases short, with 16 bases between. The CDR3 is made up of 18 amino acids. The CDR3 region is CASSLWAGAGSSYNEQFF. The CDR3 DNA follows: TGTGCCAGCAGTTTATGGGCAGGCGCTGGGAGCTCCTACAATGAGCAGTTCTTC.

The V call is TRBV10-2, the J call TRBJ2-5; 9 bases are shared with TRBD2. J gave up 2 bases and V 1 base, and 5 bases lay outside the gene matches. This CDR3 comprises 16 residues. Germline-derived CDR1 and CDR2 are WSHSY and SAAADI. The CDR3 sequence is CASSEWAGGRQETQYF. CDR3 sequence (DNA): TGCGCCAGCAGTGAGTGGGCGGGGGGGCGGCAAGAGACCCAGTACTTC.

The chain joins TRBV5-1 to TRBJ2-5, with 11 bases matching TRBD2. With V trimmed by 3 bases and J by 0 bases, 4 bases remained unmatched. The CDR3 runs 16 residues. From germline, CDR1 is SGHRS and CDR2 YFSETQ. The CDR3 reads CASSSPLAGDQETQYF. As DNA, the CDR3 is TGCGCCAGCAGCTCCCCACTAGCGGGGGACCAAGAGACCCAGTACTTC.

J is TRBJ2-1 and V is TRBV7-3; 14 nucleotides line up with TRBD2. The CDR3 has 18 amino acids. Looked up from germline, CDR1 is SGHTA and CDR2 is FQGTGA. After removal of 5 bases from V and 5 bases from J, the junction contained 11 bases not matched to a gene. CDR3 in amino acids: CASSPRQMGLAGDNEQFF. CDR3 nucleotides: TGTGCCAGCAGCCCCCGACAGATGGGACTAGCGGGGGACAATGAGCAGTTCTTC.

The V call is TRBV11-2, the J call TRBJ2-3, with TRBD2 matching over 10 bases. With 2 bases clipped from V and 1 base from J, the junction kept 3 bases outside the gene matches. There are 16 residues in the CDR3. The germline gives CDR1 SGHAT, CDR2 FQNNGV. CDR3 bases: TGTGCCAGCAGCTTAACCACTAGCGGGGGCACAGATACGCAGTATTTT. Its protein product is CASSLTTSGGTDTQYF.

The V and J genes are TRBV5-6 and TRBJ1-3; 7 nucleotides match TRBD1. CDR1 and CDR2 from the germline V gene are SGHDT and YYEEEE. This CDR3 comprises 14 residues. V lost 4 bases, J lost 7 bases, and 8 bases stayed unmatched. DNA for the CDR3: TGTGCCAGCAGCGAGCAACAGGGGTACAACACCATATATTTT. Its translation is CASSEQQGYNTIYF.

CDR3 DNA: TGTGCCACCAGCACCGACAGGGGGAACACTGAAGCTTTCTTT. It codes for CATSTDRGNTEAFF. V usage is TRBV15 and J usage is TRBJ1-1, with 8 bases fitting TRBD1. This CDR3 has 14 residues. CDR1 LNHNV and CDR2 YYDKDF come from the germline V gene (reference sequence). J gave up 1 base and V 4 bases, and 2 bases lay outside the gene matches.

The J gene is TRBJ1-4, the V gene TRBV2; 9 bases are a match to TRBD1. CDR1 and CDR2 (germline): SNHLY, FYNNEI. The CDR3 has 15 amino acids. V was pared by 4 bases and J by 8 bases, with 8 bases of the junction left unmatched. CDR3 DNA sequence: TGTGCCAGCAGTGGCGCCAGGACAGGGGAAGAAAAACTGTTTTTT. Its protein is CASSGARTGEEKLFF.

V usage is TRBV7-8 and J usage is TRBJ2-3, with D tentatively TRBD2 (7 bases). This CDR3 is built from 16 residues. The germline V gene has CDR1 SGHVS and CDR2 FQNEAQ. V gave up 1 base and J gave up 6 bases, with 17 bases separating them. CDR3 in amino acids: CASSLVGRGAWDTQYF. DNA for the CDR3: TGTGCCAGCAGCTTAGTGGGTCGGGGGGCCTGGGATACGCAGTATTTT.

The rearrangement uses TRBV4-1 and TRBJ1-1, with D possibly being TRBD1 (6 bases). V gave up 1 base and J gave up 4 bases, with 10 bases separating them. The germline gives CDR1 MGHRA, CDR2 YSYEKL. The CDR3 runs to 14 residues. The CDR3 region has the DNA TGCGCCAGCAGCCAAGTATGGGGGCTCACTGAAGCTTTCTTT. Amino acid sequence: CASSQVWGLTEAFF.

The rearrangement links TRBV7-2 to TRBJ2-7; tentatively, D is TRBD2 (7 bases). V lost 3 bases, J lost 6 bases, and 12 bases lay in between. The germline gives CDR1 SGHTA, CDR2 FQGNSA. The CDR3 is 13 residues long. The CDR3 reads CASSFGGAGEQYF. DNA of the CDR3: TGTGCCAGCAGCTTTGGGGGGGCGGGCGAGCAGTACTTC.

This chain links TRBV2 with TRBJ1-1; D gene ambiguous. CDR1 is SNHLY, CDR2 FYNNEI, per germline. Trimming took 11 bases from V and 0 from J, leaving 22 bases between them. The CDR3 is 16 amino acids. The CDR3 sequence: CASTGGLQIMNTEAFF. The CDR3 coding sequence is TGTGCCTCAACCGGCGGGTTGCAAATAATGAACACTGAAGCTTTCTTT.